This T cell receptor beta chain came from a study of blood T cell repertoires in COVID-19. For the study at large: Spain, Italy and the United States supplied samples that represented acute and convalescent COVID-19. The analysed material was cDNA or gDNA that came from T cells, B-cell-depleted T cells, or PBMCs.

In the original processing: Reference gene primer amplification in the assay estimated nucleated cell counts. Sequencing was performed with immunoSEQ multiplex PCR; in TCRdb, only in-frame clones are kept and a portion is missing. V and J calls and clone size are those listed in that table; D and trimming were worked out from the DNA. The top ten hold about 20% of the sample, which has 230,000 or so clones, 84% seen once. This CDR3 has 13 amino acids. The V gene lost 2 bases and the J gene lost 4 bases, with 8 bases spanning the gap. Looked up from germline, CDR1 is MNHEY and CDR2 is SVGEGT. The sequencing input was peripheral blood. This receptor was identified in a man aged 25-45 years with active or convalescent COVID-19. The chain carries TRBV6-2 or TRBV6-3 and TRBJ2-5; D call uncertain. DNA for the CDR3: TGTGCCAGCAGTTACGAGATTGGAGAGACCCAGTACTTC. This codes for CASSYEIGETQYF.